Shown below are 31 T cell receptor beta chains from a single sample sequenced in a study of response to subunit inactivated influenza vaccine. TCRdb re-called the RT-PCR reads through MiXCR, storing one row per CDR3 protein. The data show approximately 500,000 distinct CDR3 sequences, around 13% seen once. Source: PBMCs from blood, taken about 40 days after vaccination. These receptors all stem from a man over 45 who received an inactivated influenza vaccine.

The chain has TRBV7-8 and TRBJ1-6; 9 bases line up with TRBD1. The CDR3 spans 15 residues. The V and J ends lost 5 bases and 12 bases, in that order; junction bases with no gene match: 11. Looked up from germline, CDR1 is SGHVS and CDR2 is FQNEAQ. The CDR3 is CASSPWTGAEGPLHF. DNA for the CDR3: TGTGCCAGCAGCCCATGGACAGGGGCGGAAGGACCCCTCCACTTT.

This chain uses TRBV18 with TRBJ2-1; 10 nucleotides line up with TRBD2. Germline V gene lookup returns CDR1 KGHSH and CDR2 LQKENI. V lost 5 bases and J lost 10; bases outside the gene matches: 8. The CDR3 totals 14 residues. The CDR3 loop reads CASSRGTSAVEQFF. CDR3 nucleotides: TGTGCCAGCTCAAGAGGGACTAGCGCGGTCGAGCAGTTCTTC.

In its sample, this clonotype was seen a few times. The chain couples TRBV5-1 to TRBJ2-1; TRBD1 agrees at 11 bases. The CDR3 extends over 15 amino acids. V was clipped by 1 base and J by 7 bases; unmatched bases: 4. CDR1 and CDR2 from the germline V gene are SGHRS and YFSETQ. CDR3 residues: CASSLSGTGGNEQFF. The CDR3 DNA reads as TGCGCCAGCAGCTTGTCCGGGACAGGGGGTAATGAGCAGTTCTTC. The variable domain in full, with the rest retrieved from reference TRBV5-1 and TRBJ2-1, is KAGVTQTPRYLIKTRGQQVTLSCSPISGHRSVSWYQQTPGQGLQFLFEYFSETQRNKGNFPGRFSGRQFSNSRSEMNVSTLELGDSALYLCASSLSGTGGNEQFFGPGTRLTVL.

This clonotype was counted between two and nine times. The CDR3 nucleotides are TGCAGTGCTGCCGGGACCTCGTACTACGAGCAGTACTTC. As protein: CSAAGTSYYEQYF. The chain is built from TRBV20-1 and TRBJ2-7; D is possibly TRBD1 or TRBD2 (5 bases each). The CDR3 covers 13 residues. Trimming took off 5 bases at V and 3 bases at J, with 14 bases between the two ends. Germline V CDR1 and CDR2: DFQATT, SNEGSKA (reference sequence).

In its sample, this clonotype was seen a few times. The rearrangement links TRBV15 to TRBJ2-7; D tentatively reads TRBD1 or TRBD2 (5 bases each). The germline CDR1 and CDR2 sequences are LNHNV and YYDKDF (reference sequence). The CDR3 spans 17 residues. Between the trimmed V and J ends, which lost 2 bases and 2 bases, there was a span of 19 bases. The CDR3 region has the DNA TGTGCCACCAGCAGACATGGGACCAGAGGGATCACCTACGAGCAGTACTTC. Amino acid sequence: CATSRHGTRGITYEQYF.

This clonotype occurred many times. The V call is TRBV15, the J call TRBJ2-7; 8 nucleotides line up with TRBD2. This CDR3 contains 16 residues. In germline, CDR1 is LNHNV, CDR2 YYDKDF (reference sequence). J was trimmed by 6 bases and V by 0 bases; bases with no gene match: 10. The CDR3 sequence: CATSRDLSGGDLEQYF. The CDR3, as DNA: TGTGCCACCAGCAGAGATCTATCGGGAGGGGACCTCGAGCAGTACTTC.

The chain joins TRBV10-1 to TRBJ2-2; a possible D gene is TRBD1 (5 bases). Trimming shortened V by 2 bases and J by 5 bases, and 6 bases separated the two germline ends. Per the germline V gene, CDR1 is WNHNN and CDR2 is SYGVQD (reference sequence). The CDR3 totals 13 residues. The CDR3 DNA reads TGCGCCAGCAGTGAGAAGGGGACCGGGGAGCTGTTTTTT. This sequence encodes CASSEKGTGELFF.

This rearrangement joins TRBV29-1 to TRBJ1-3, with D possibly TRBD1 on 6 matching bases. Germline-derived CDR1 and CDR2 are SQVTM and ANQGSEA. The CDR3 runs to 13 residues. The germline V and J ends were trimmed by 3 bases and 3 bases, with 9 bases remaining between them. The DNA for the CDR3 is TGCAGCGTTGACGGGGGACATGGAAACACCATATATTTT. Translated, it gives CSVDGGHGNTIYF.

The chain recombines TRBV5-1 with TRBJ2-2; the D gene is possibly TRBD2 (5 bases). From germline, CDR1 is SGHRS and CDR2 YFSETQ. The CDR3 runs 16 residues. V was trimmed by 6 bases and J by 3 bases, leaving 18 bases between them. The CDR3 nucleotides are TGCGCCAGCACCAGAGGGCGGATGGGAGACACCGGGGAGCTGTTTTTT. Protein: CASTRGRMGDTGELFF.

V gene TRBV28 combines with J gene TRBJ2-1; 7 nucleotides line up with TRBD2. This CDR3 comprises 13 residues. The germline CDR1 and CDR2 sequences are MDHEN and SYDVKM. V lost 5 bases and J lost 9; bases outside the gene matches: 7. The CDR3 protein is CASSSGTPIEQFF. The CDR3 region has the DNA TGTGCCAGCAGTAGCGGGACCCCCATTGAGCAGTTCTTC.

The CDR3 DNA reads TGTGCCAGCAGCCAAGAAACTATACACAATGAGCAGTTCTTC. Translation: CASSQETIHNEQFF. The gene calls are TRBV14 and TRBJ2-1; D remains unclear. The CDR3 consists of 14 residues. Trimming left V 0 bases short and J 5 bases short, with 8 bases between. Germline V gene data show CDR1 as SGHDN and CDR2 as FVKESK.

There are a few counts of this clonotype. V is TRBV12-3 or TRBV12-4 and J is TRBJ2-7; TRBD2 aligns across 7 bases. CDR3 size: 15 residues. Losses at the gene ends were 3 bases for V and 2 bases for J; bases not matched to a gene: 7. The CDR3 region is CASSFSGSPTYEQYF. CDR3 sequence (DNA): TGTGCCAGCAGTTTTAGCGGGTCGCCCACCTACGAGCAGTACTTC.

The J gene is TRBJ2-1, the V gene TRBV10-2; D may match TRBD1 or TRBD2 (5 bases each). CDR3 length: 16 residues. Germline V gives CDR1 WSHSY, CDR2 SAAADI. Trimming shortened V by 3 bases and J by 1 base, and 13 bases separated the two germline ends. This chain's CDR3 is CASSEGTPLSYNEQFF. The CDR3 bases are TGCGCCAGCAGTGAAGGGACCCCTTTGTCCTACAATGAGCAGTTCTTC.

There are a few counts of this clonotype. The chain employs TRBV4-3 and TRBJ2-2; D is unclear. V was clipped by 0 bases and J by 5 bases, with 16 bases between them. This CDR3 is built from 17 residues. Looked up from germline, CDR1 is LGHNA and CDR2 is YSLEER. The CDR3 region is CASSQDRHSQTTGELFF. CDR3 coding DNA: TGCGCCAGCAGCCAAGATCGCCACAGCCAGACTACCGGGGAGCTGTTTTTT.

This clonotype was observed a few times. The V and J genes are TRBV5-6 and TRBJ2-5; D perhaps matches TRBD2 (5 bases). Germline loops: CDR1 SGHDT, CDR2 YYEEEE. Between the trimmed V and J ends, which lost 3 bases and 1 base, there was a span of 10 bases. The CDR3 loop spans 14 amino acids. The DNA of the CDR3 is TGTGCCAGCAGCTCCCGGCGGGTCCAAGAGACCCAGTACTTC. It specifies CASSSRRVQETQYF.

The rearrangement links TRBV5-5 to TRBJ2-1, with a tentative D call TRBD2 (6 bases). V lost 0 bases, J lost 3 bases, and 10 bases lay in between. The germline CDR1 and CDR2 sequences are SGHKS and YYEKEE (reference sequence). CDR3 length: 15 amino acids. The CDR3: CASSLVLGGYNEQFF. DNA of the CDR3: TGTGCCAGCAGCTTGGTTTTGGGAGGCTACAATGAGCAGTTCTTC.

The chain has TRBV5-1 and TRBJ1-3; D call uncertain. The length of the CDR3 is 17 residues. V lost 5 bases and J 0 bases, leaving 18 bases between the germline ends. The germline CDR1 and CDR2 sequences are SGHRS and YFSETQ. The CDR3 sequence: CASRPSGWPSSGNTIYF. CDR3 nucleotides: TGCGCCAGCAGACCCAGCGGTTGGCCGAGCTCTGGAAACACCATATATTTT.

J is TRBJ2-7 and V is TRBV5-1; D perhaps matches TRBD2 (5 bases). Looked up from germline, CDR1 is SGHRS and CDR2 is YFSETQ. The CDR3 contains 15 residues. Deletions cut 0 bases from V and 2 bases from J, with 12 bases between. The CDR3 nucleotides read TGCGCCAGCAGCTTGGAAGCGGCGGCCACCTACGAGCAGTACTTC. It codes for CASSLEAAATYEQYF.

V and J are TRBV11-2 and TRBJ2-1; perhaps TRBD2 as D (6 bases). Trimming pared 5 bases from V and 9 bases from J, leaving 11 bases between. Germline V lookup: CDR1 SGHAT, CDR2 FQNNGV. This CDR3 has 12 amino acids. CDR3: CASSANGGEQFF. The CDR3 coding sequence is TGTGCCAGCAGCGCCAACGGGGGTGAGCAGTTCTTC.

This clonotype has only a few counts. The chain employs TRBV11-2 and TRBJ1-2, with 8 bases lining up with TRBD1. Trimming removed 4 bases from V and 4 bases from J; junction bases left unmatched: 8. This CDR3 has 15 residues. From germline, CDR1 is SGHAT and CDR2 FQNNGV. CDR3 nucleotides: TGTGCCAGCAGCTCTTCTCCGGGACAGGTCTATGGCTACACCTTC. Amino acid sequence: CASSSSPGQVYGYTF.

CDR3 residues: CASRKDTYSTDTQYF. The CDR3 DNA follows: TGTGCCAGCAGGAAGGACACATACAGCACAGATACGCAGTATTTT. The V call is TRBV7-2, the J call TRBJ2-3, with TRBD1 as a possible D gene (5 bases). V lost 6 bases and J lost 0, with 13 bases in between. This CDR3 contains 15 residues. The germline gives CDR1 SGHTA, CDR2 FQGNSA.

A note on this clonotype: A much larger clone is a single base away; this may be a read error. The chain recombines TRBV12-3 or TRBV12-4 with TRBJ2-1, with unresolved D. The CDR3 runs 15 residues. V lost 5 bases and J 9 bases, leaving 20 bases between the germline ends. CDR3 sequence: CASSLDITMTSEQFF. The CDR3 DNA reads as TGTGCCAGCAGTCTTGACATCACCATGACGTCTGAGCAGTTCTTC.

This rearrangement joins TRBV20-1 to TRBJ2-1; 8 bases agree with TRBD2. CDR1 DFQATT and CDR2 SNEGSKA come from the germline V gene (reference sequence). This CDR3 comprises 14 residues. The J segment lost 9 bases and the V segment lost 5 bases, leaving 12 bases of the junction unmatched. DNA for the CDR3: TGCAGTGCTGGAGGGACTAGTCGGGGGGGTGAGCAGTTCTTC. This codes for CSAGGTSRGGEQFF.

This clonotype occurred many times. This chain joins TRBV20-1 and TRBJ2-2, with D uncertain. CDR3 length equals 15 residues. Germline-derived CDR1 and CDR2 are DFQATT and SNEGSKA (reference sequence). V lost 3 bases to trimming and J lost 3 bases, with 14 bases between them. CDR3 sequence (DNA): TGCAGTGCTAGCAAAAGGGCACCCTACACCGGGGAGCTGTTTTTT. It yields the protein CSASKRAPYTGELFF.

This clonotype turned up a few times. The chain employs TRBV29-1 and TRBJ2-4, with D perhaps matching TRBD1 or TRBD2 (5 bases each). Germline V gene data show CDR1 as SQVTM and CDR2 as ANQGSEA. Trimming took off 3 bases at V and 4 bases at J, with 10 bases between the two ends. The CDR3 contains 13 residues. The CDR3 DNA follows: TGCAGCGTTGATGTTGGGACGAAAAACATTCAGTACTTC. Translated: CSVDVGTKNIQYF. Full variable domain (missing parts from reference TRBV29-1 and TRBJ2-4): SAVISQKPSRDICQRGTSLTIQCQVDSQVTMMFWYRQQPGQSLTLIATANQGSEATYESGFVIDKFPISRPNLTFSTLTVSNMSPEDSSIYLCSVDVGTKNIQYFGAGTRLSVL.

The rearrangement joins TRBV5-1 to TRBJ2-7, with 7 bases fitting TRBD1. The CDR3 is 14 residues long. After removal of 0 bases from V and 5 bases from J, the junction contained 5 bases not matched to a gene. Germline V lookup: CDR1 SGHRS, CDR2 YFSETQ. CDR3: CASSLADRVDEQYF. CDR3 DNA sequence: TGCGCCAGCAGCTTGGCCGACAGGGTGGACGAGCAGTACTTC.

This clonotype has ten or more counts. This chain uses TRBV5-6 with TRBJ2-7, with D tentatively TRBD1 (6 bases). Between the trimmed V and J ends, which lost 0 bases and 6 bases, there was a span of 25 bases. The CDR3 is 18 amino acids. Germline V gene lookup returns CDR1 SGHDT and CDR2 YYEEEE. CDR3 DNA sequence: TGTGCCAGCAGCTTGGTTTTTAGGAACACAGGGACGGGGCCCGAGCAGTACTTC. Amino acids: CASSLVFRNTGTGPEQYF.

This clonotype was counted ten times or more. This chain links TRBV28 with TRBJ2-7, with D possibly TRBD1 on 5 matching bases. The CDR3 spans 15 residues. Germline values: CDR1 MDHEN, CDR2 SYDVKM. V was cut by 5 bases and J by 3 bases, with 17 bases left in between. DNA of the CDR3: TGTGCCAGCAGTCCTCCCCTGGCAGGGCTCTACGAGCAGTACTTC. This gives the protein CASSPPLAGLYEQYF. The full variable domain, rest sourced from reference TRBV28 and TRBJ2-7, is DVKVTQSSRYLVKRTGEKVFLECVQDMDHENMFWYRQDPGLGLRLIYFSYDVKMKEKGDIPEGYSVSREKKERFSLILESASTNQTSMYLCASSPPLAGLYEQYFGPGTRLTVT.

Here the CDR3 DNA reads TGTGCCAGCAGTGATTCTCCGGGTGCCTACAATGAGCAGTTCTTC. Translated, it gives CASSDSPGAYNEQFF. The V call is TRBV6-1, the J call TRBJ2-1; D uncertain. Trimming cost V 3 bases and J 2 bases, with 11 bases left between them. The CDR3 length is 15 residues. The V gene's germline CDR1 is MNHNS and CDR2 SASEGT.

The V and J genes are TRBV5-1 and TRBJ2-7; D is tentatively TRBD1 or TRBD2 (6 bases each). Trimming stripped 4 bases from V and 5 bases from J, with 16 bases between. CDR1 is SGHRS, CDR2 YFSETQ, per germline. There are 14 residues in the CDR3. The CDR3 nucleotides read TGCGCCAGCAGCAGCCTCCTGGGGGGCCACGAGCAGTACTTC. Amino acids: CASSSLLGGHEQYF.

The chain combines TRBV20-1 with TRBJ1-5, with 8 nucleotides matching TRBD1. CDR1 DFQATT and CDR2 SNEGSKA come from the germline V gene (reference sequence). This CDR3 region has 16 residues. J was trimmed by 3 bases and V by 6 bases; bases with no gene match: 13. CDR3 sequence: CSADPGTGSFNQPQHF. The CDR3 nucleotides read TGCAGTGCGGACCCCGGGACAGGTAGCTTCAATCAGCCCCAGCATTTT.